One sample yielded the 30 T cell receptor beta chains listed below, sequenced in a study of T cells after yellow fever vaccination. TCRdb ran MiXCR on the 5' RACE reads and lists one entry per CDR3 protein. This table has 500,000 to 650,000 distinct CDR3 sequences, less than 20% appearing once. The specimen comprised PBMCs, sampled more than 4 days after the first yellow fever vaccination. Every receptor here comes from a man between 18 and 29 years old who received the YFV17D yellow fever vaccine.

This clonotype was seen a handful of times. This chain links TRBV7-6 with TRBJ2-5, with unresolved D. Trimming cost V 4 bases and J 2 bases, with 11 bases left between them. Germline CDR1 SGHVS, CDR2 FNYEAQ. CDR3 length equals 14 residues. The CDR3 DNA reads TGTGCCAGCAGCTATACACTGATACAAGAGACCCAGTACTTC. The encoded protein is CASSYTLIQETQYF.

This clonotype has only a few counts. J is TRBJ2-3 and V is TRBV4-3, with D possibly TRBD2 on 6 matching bases. Trimming left V 4 bases short and J 6 bases short, with 14 bases between. This CDR3 region has 14 residues. Germline V gene data show CDR1 as LGHNA and CDR2 as YSLEER. The CDR3 protein is CASSPGTPGDTQYF. Here the CDR3 DNA reads TGCGCCAGCAGCCCCGGGACTCCGGGGGATACGCAGTATTTT.

J is TRBJ2-1 and V is TRBV10-3; a possible D gene is TRBD1 (6 bases). The CDR3 contains 14 residues. V shed 6 bases and J shed 0 bases, with 9 bases lying between them. Germline V gene sequence: CDR1 ENHRY, CDR2 SYGVKD. CDR3: CAIRDRDSYNEQFF. The CDR3 region has the DNA TGTGCCATCAGGGACAGAGACTCCTACAATGAGCAGTTCTTC.

This clonotype appeared a few times. The chain carries TRBV28 and TRBJ2-4, with 7 bases aligning to TRBD2. Per germline, CDR1 MDHEN and CDR2 SYDVKM. The CDR3 has 17 residues. J gave up 1 base and V 6 bases, and 12 bases lay outside the gene matches. As DNA, the CDR3 is TGTGCCAGCAGCCCAGGGCGGGGGATGGGGGCCAAAAACATTCAGTACTTC. Amino acid sequence: CASSPGRGMGAKNIQYF.

V gene TRBV7-2 combines with J gene TRBJ2-5, with D tentatively TRBD2 (7 bases). CDR1 is SGHTA and CDR2 is FQGNSA in the germline V gene. The V and J ends lost 5 bases and 1 base respectively, with 14 bases between them. The CDR3 runs to 15 residues. The DNA for the CDR3 is TGTGCCAGCAGCGGATCACGGGGGGCCCAAGAGACCCAGTACTTC. Translated, it gives CASSGSRGAQETQYF.

The V call is TRBV2, the J call TRBJ2-2; TRBD1 is a possible D gene (5 bases). This CDR3 is built from 19 residues. V shed 4 bases and J shed 2 bases, with 23 bases lying between them. Germline CDR1 and CDR2: SNHLY and FYNNEI. CDR3 nucleotides: TGTGCCAGCAGTGTCCCGATCGATTGGGGCCCTACAAACACCGGGGAGCTGTTTTTT. Amino acids: CASSVPIDWGPTNTGELFF. The full variable domain, in which reference TRBV2 and TRBJ2-2 provide the parts outside the CDR3, is EPEVTQTPSHQVTQMGQEVILRCVPISNHLYFYWYRQILGQKVEFLVSFYNNEISEKSEIFDDQFSVERPDGSNFTLKIRSTKLEDSAMYFCASSVPIDWGPTNTGELFFGEGSRLTVL.

The chain joins TRBV10-3 to TRBJ1-2; TRBD1 matches 8 bases. The CDR3 is 14 residues long. V lost 7 bases, J lost 3 bases, and 7 bases stayed unmatched. From germline, CDR1 is ENHRY and CDR2 SYGVKD. The CDR3 DNA sequence: TGTGCCATCACCGGTGGACAGGGTGACTATGGCTACACCTTC. This sequence encodes CAITGGQGDYGYTF.

The J gene is TRBJ1-1, the V gene TRBV11-3; 7 nucleotides align to TRBD1. This CDR3 has 12 residues. The germline gives CDR1 SGHNT, CDR2 YENEEA. The junction had 6 bases not matched to a gene; V was cut back by 4 bases and J by 10 bases. The CDR3 DNA sequence: TGTGCCAGCAGCTCGACAGGGAATGTAGCTTTCTTT. It translates to CASSSTGNVAFF.

This clonotype was detected only a few times. J is TRBJ2-2 and V is TRBV4-3, with 10 nucleotides matching TRBD1. CDR1 and CDR2 from the germline V gene are LGHNA and YSLEER. V gave up 0 bases and J gave up 5 bases; unmatched junction bases: 3. CDR3 size: 16 residues. The CDR3 loop reads CASSQDGTGETGELFF. The DNA for the CDR3 is TGCGCCAGCAGCCAAGACGGGACAGGGGAAACCGGGGAGCTGTTTTTT.

There are a few counts of this clonotype. The chain couples TRBV3-1 to TRBJ1-2; D is unresolved. CDR3 length: 12 residues. The V end was cut by 6 bases, the J end by 8 bases, with 13 bases between. CDR1 and CDR2 from the germline V gene are LGHDT and YNNKEL (reference sequence). The CDR3 coding sequence is TGTGCCAGCAGGGCAGCGGAAGGCGGCTACACCTTC. Protein product: CASRAAEGGYTF. The entire variable domain, with the rest obtained from reference TRBV3-1 and TRBJ1-2, is as follows: DTAVSQTPKYLVTQMGNDKSIKCEQNLGHDTMYWYKQDSKKFLKIMFSYNNKELIINETVPNRFSPKSPDKAHLNLHINSLELGDSAVYFCASRAAEGGYTFGSGTRLTVV.

The chain combines TRBV27 with TRBJ2-7; tentative D call: TRBD2 (5 bases). This CDR3 is built from 13 residues. Germline assignment: CDR1 MNHEY and CDR2 SMNVEV (reference sequence). V was clipped by 5 bases and J by 10 bases, with 18 bases between them. The CDR3 DNA follows: TGTGCCAGCAGTCTCGAACCTAGCCTTCTCCAGTACTTC. Translated: CASSLEPSLLQYF.

This chain links TRBV6-2 or TRBV6-3 with TRBJ2-3, with D uncertain. This CDR3 region has 14 residues. Germline CDR1 MNHEY, CDR2 SVGEGT. V gave up 2 bases and J gave up 4 bases, with 10 bases separating them. The DNA of the CDR3 is TGTGCCAGCAGTTACCCCAGCCGGGCAGATACGCAGTATTTT. Its protein product is CASSYPSRADTQYF.

The chain carries TRBV7-9 and TRBJ2-3; D not resolved. The CDR3 is 13 amino acids. The germline V and J ends were trimmed by 1 base and 4 bases, with 6 bases remaining between them. The germline V gene encodes CDR1 SEHNR and CDR2 FQNEAQ (reference sequence). The CDR3 nucleotides are TGTGCCAGCAGCTTAGTACGGGCAGATACGCAGTATTTT. It encodes CASSLVRADTQYF.

This clonotype has a handful of counts. The J gene is TRBJ1-1, the V gene TRBV19; D unresolved. Germline V CDR1 and CDR2: LNHDA, SQIVND (reference sequence). Trimming took off 4 bases at V and 2 bases at J, with 8 bases between the two ends. The CDR3 sequence is 13 residues long. DNA of the CDR3: TGTGCCAGTAGTACCTTGGCAAACACTGAAGCTTTCTTT. Amino acid sequence: CASSTLANTEAFF.

This CDR3 is CASSSGQGLRNSPLHF. The CDR3, as DNA: TGTGCCAGCAGTTCGGGACAGGGGTTGCGCAATTCACCCCTCCACTTT. The chain carries TRBV12-3 or TRBV12-4 and TRBJ1-6; TRBD1 aligns across 10 bases. This CDR3 is 16 amino acids long. Trimming took 4 bases from V and 7 from J; bases not matched to a gene: 7.

This chain links TRBV5-1 with TRBJ1-4; D not resolved. The CDR3 is made up of 17 amino acids. Looked up from germline, CDR1 is SGHRS and CDR2 is YFSETQ. Trimming cost V 3 bases and J 7 bases, with 22 bases left between them. This chain's CDR3 is CASSSSLGRTGGEKLFF. The CDR3 DNA reads as TGCGCCAGCAGCTCCTCACTCGGGAGGACCGGAGGTGAAAAACTGTTTTTT.

This clonotype was seen only a few times. The rearrangement links TRBV14 to TRBJ2-7; 10 bases are shared with TRBD1. The CDR3 covers 13 residues. From germline, CDR1 is SGHDN and CDR2 FVKESK. Unmatched junction bases numbered 9, after V lost 4 bases and J lost 12 bases. CDR3 loop: CASSLDGTGVPYV. DNA of the CDR3: TGTGCCAGCAGCCTAGACGGGACAGGGGTCCCGTACGTC.

The chain carries TRBV4-3 and TRBJ1-1; a weak D match, TRBD1 (5 bases). The CDR3 runs to 15 residues. Germline CDR1 reads LGHNA; CDR2 reads YSLEER. The germline V and J ends were trimmed by 1 base and 4 bases, with 13 bases remaining between them. The CDR3 loop is CASSQGQGGVTEAFF. For the CDR3, the DNA is TGCGCCAGCAGCCAAGGCCAGGGAGGGGTCACTGAAGCTTTCTTT.

This clonotype was seen a handful of times. The V call is TRBV29-1, the J call TRBJ1-3; 8 nucleotides match TRBD1. V shed 7 bases, J shed 3 bases, and the junction held 5 bases outside the gene matches. This CDR3 is built from 13 residues. Germline assignment: CDR1 SQVTM and CDR2 ANQGSEA. The chain's CDR3 is CSAQGAYGNTIYF. CDR3 nucleotide sequence: TGCAGCGCCCAGGGGGCGTATGGAAACACCATATATTTT. The full variable domain, its missing parts supplied by reference TRBV29-1 and TRBJ1-3, is SAVISQKPSRDICQRGTSLTIQCQVDSQVTMMFWYRQQPGQSLTLIATANQGSEATYESGFVIDKFPISRPNLTFSTLTVSNMSPEDSSIYLCSAQGAYGNTIYFGEGSWLTVV.

There are a few counts of this clonotype. The J gene is TRBJ2-2, the V gene TRBV5-1; D is ambiguous. Germline values: CDR1 SGHRS, CDR2 YFSETQ. The CDR3 runs to 13 residues. V was cut by 0 bases and J by 7 bases, with 7 bases left in between. CDR3 in amino acids: CASSLGQDGELFF. The CDR3 DNA follows: TGCGCCAGCAGCTTGGGCCAGGACGGGGAGCTGTTTTTT.

Only a few counts were recorded for this clonotype. This chain uses TRBV4-1 with TRBJ2-1; D gene ambiguous. Germline loops: CDR1 MGHRA, CDR2 YSYEKL. V lost 4 bases, J lost 7 bases, and 17 bases lay in between. CDR3 length: 15 amino acids. CDR3 region: CASSLSVTYWNEQFF. Written as DNA, the CDR3 is TGCGCCAGCAGCCTAAGCGTGACTTACTGGAATGAGCAGTTCTTC.

V gene TRBV7-2 combines with J gene TRBJ1-6, with 8 bases fitting TRBD1. Germline loops: CDR1 SGHTA, CDR2 FQGNSA. There are 16 residues in the CDR3. J lost 9 bases, V lost 5 bases, and 12 bases had no gene match. The CDR3 DNA reads as TGTGCCAGCAGCCCCCCCCGGGACAGGTCCAGTTCACCCCTCCACTTT. Residues: CASSPPRDRSSSPLHF.

The V and J genes are TRBV5-5 and TRBJ1-5; D gene unclear. Looked up from germline, CDR1 is SGHKS and CDR2 is YYEKEE (reference sequence). The V and J ends lost 3 bases and 6 bases respectively, with 16 bases between them. CDR3 size: 15 residues. CDR3 region: CASSSLYHGVQPQHF. As DNA, the CDR3 is TGTGCCAGCAGCTCGCTATACCACGGGGTTCAGCCCCAGCATTTT.

This clonotype was seen a handful of times. V gene TRBV7-2 combines with J gene TRBJ1-5, with unresolved D. The germline V and J ends were trimmed by 1 base and 5 bases, with 12 bases remaining between them. Germline lookup yields CDR1 SGHTA and CDR2 FQGNSA. CDR3 length: 15 residues. The CDR3 is CASSLEGKIYQPQHF. The CDR3 DNA is TGTGCCAGCAGCTTAGAAGGCAAGATCTATCAGCCCCAGCATTTT.

This clonotype was picked up many times. CDR3 DNA sequence: TGTGCCAGCAGCTTGGATGGGGGGGGAAATCAGCCCCAGCATTTT. It translates to CASSLDGGGNQPQHF. The chain couples TRBV5-5 to TRBJ1-5, with D possibly matching TRBD1 (5 bases). V was trimmed by 0 bases and J by 4 bases, leaving 11 bases between them. CDR1 SGHKS and CDR2 YYEKEE come from the germline V gene (reference sequence). This CDR3 contains 15 residues. The full variable domain, rest sourced from reference TRBV5-5 and TRBJ1-5, is DAGVTQSPTHLIKTRGQQVTLRCSPISGHKSVSWYQQVLGQGPQFIFQYYEKEERGRGNFPDRFSARQFPNYSSELNVNALLLGDSALYLCASSLDGGGNQPQHFGDGTRLSIL.

The chain carries TRBV4-2 and TRBJ1-4, with D unclear. Per germline, CDR1 LGHNA and CDR2 YNFKEQ. V was trimmed by 1 base and J by 5 bases, leaving 8 bases between them. The CDR3 length is 14 residues. CDR3 protein: CASSQGAQNEKLFF. The CDR3 DNA follows: TGTGCCAGCAGCCAAGGAGCGCAAAATGAAAAACTGTTTTTT.

The chain joins TRBV28 to TRBJ2-3; 13 nucleotides agree with TRBD2. V lost 4 bases to trimming and J lost 6 bases; unmatched junction nucleotides: 16. The V gene's germline CDR1 is MDHEN and CDR2 SYDVKM. The CDR3 runs 19 residues. The CDR3 nucleotides read TGTGCCAGCAGTTCATATAAAGGACTAGCGGGAGTTAGTTTGGATACGCAGTATTTT. Translation gives CASSSYKGLAGVSLDTQYF.

The chain uses TRBV7-8 and TRBJ2-3; 10 bases fit TRBD2. The CDR3 spans 16 residues. V lost 5 bases and J lost 0; bases outside the gene matches: 5. Germline loops: CDR1 SGHVS, CDR2 FQNEAQ. CDR3 nucleotide sequence: TGTGCCAGCAGCGGACTGACTAGCGGGAGCACAGATACGCAGTATTTT. It encodes CASSGLTSGSTDTQYF.

In this sample, this clonotype turned up a few times. V and J are TRBV15 and TRBJ2-1, with TRBD1 matching 7 bases. The CDR3 is 15 residues long. The V gene's germline CDR1 is LNHNV and CDR2 YYDKDF (reference sequence). V gave up 2 bases and J gave up 3 bases; unmatched junction bases: 4. CDR3 in DNA: TGTGCCACCAGCAGACAGGGGGACAACTACAATGAGCAGTTCTTC. Its protein product is CATSRQGDNYNEQFF.

This clonotype was picked up a small number of times. CDR3 coding DNA: TGTGCCATCAGTGGGTCGAGAACCTACAATGAGCAGTTCTTC. This encodes CAISGSRTYNEQFF. V is TRBV10-3 and J is TRBJ2-1; the D is unclear. Germline V gene data show CDR1 as ENHRY and CDR2 as SYGVKD. With 4 bases removed from V and 2 bases from J, the gap between germline ends came to 9 bases. This CDR3 is built from 14 residues.